A single sample is the source of the 26 T cell receptor beta chains below, sequenced in a study of shared clonotypes between healthy human individuals. The protocol was immunoSEQ multiplex PCR, while the TCRdb copy is restricted to in-frame clones and leaves out a portion. The table lists 2 million or so clones, over 85% of them singletons. The specimen sequenced was naive CD4+ T cells sorted from blood. Noted subset: CD45RA+ positively selected. The receptors shown here come from a man younger than 35 in good health.

As concerns this clone: The same CDR3 arises from other DNA sequences in this sample as well. The chain recombines TRBV9 with TRBJ2-3, with unresolved D. The ends were cut back, 4 bases at V and 2 bases at J, with 5 bases in the middle. The CDR3 totals 12 residues. CDR1 and CDR2 (germline): SGDLS, YYNGEE. The CDR3 nucleotides read TGTGCCAGCAGCCTAACCACAGATACGCAGTATTTT. As protein: CASSLTTDTQYF.

This sequence joins TRBV27 and TRBJ2-1, with a tentative D call TRBD1 (6 bases). Germline lookup yields CDR1 MNHEY and CDR2 SMNVEV (reference sequence). The length of the CDR3 is 15 residues. V lost 6 bases and J lost 7, with 19 bases in between. CDR3 sequence reads: CASSPGSLGGNEQFF. The CDR3 DNA follows: TGTGCCAGCAGCCCCGGGTCATTAGGGGGTAATGAGCAGTTCTTC.

Turning to this clone: Being one base from a much bigger clone, this may be a read error. Other DNA sequences within the sample encode an identical CDR3. The chain uses TRBV6-1 and TRBJ2-7; 9 positions match TRBD2. CDR3 length equals 16 residues. From germline, CDR1 is MNHNS and CDR2 SASEGT. The V and J ends lost 2 bases and 7 bases, in that order; junction bases with no gene match: 12. The CDR3 region has the DNA TGTGCCAGCAGTGAAAAGGAAGGAGCGGGAGGATATGAGCAGTACTTC. This translates into CASSEKEGAGGYEQYF.

The chain joins TRBV4-1 to TRBJ1-4, with a possible D match to TRBD1 (6 bases). The CDR3 has 16 residues. The germline CDR1 and CDR2 sequences are MGHRA and YSYEKL. V lost 0 bases and J lost 8, with 16 bases in between. The CDR3 reads CASSQDLRGGREKLFF. In DNA, the CDR3 is TGCGCCAGCAGCCAAGATCTCAGGGGAGGAAGAGAAAAACTGTTTTTT.

The CDR3 region is CAIQRQTSSNQPQHF. CDR3 nucleotides: TGTGCCATCCAAAGACAGACTTCTAGCAATCAGCCCCAGCATTTT. The rearrangement joins TRBV2 to TRBJ1-5, with TRBD1 as a possible D gene (5 bases). Germline CDR1 SNHLY, CDR2 FYNNEI. Trimming left V 10 bases short and J 0 bases short, with 16 bases between. CDR3 length: 15 amino acids.

The chain is built from TRBV29-1 and TRBJ2-1; possible D gene TRBD2, 8 bases. V was clipped by 7 bases and J by 6 bases, with 19 bases between them. Per germline, CDR1 SQVTM and CDR2 ANQGSEA. The CDR3 contains 14 residues. CDR3 residues: CSAAGGLGGNEQFF. The CDR3 coding sequence is TGCAGCGCTGCAGGGGGACTAGGGGGCAATGAGCAGTTCTTC.

This chain uses TRBV18 with TRBJ2-1; the match to TRBD2 covers 7 bases. Germline-derived CDR1 and CDR2 are KGHSH and LQKENI. CDR3 size: 17 residues. With V trimmed by 0 bases and J by 2 bases, 7 bases remained unmatched. CDR3 DNA sequence: TGTGCCAGCTCACCACCCCAGCGGGGAACCGCCTACAATGAGCAGTTCTTC. Translated, it gives CASSPPQRGTAYNEQFF.

The chain carries TRBV5-1 and TRBJ1-2, with D unresolved. Deletions cut 5 bases from V and 2 bases from J, with 10 bases between. CDR1 SGHRS and CDR2 YFSETQ come from the germline V gene. The CDR3 runs to 13 residues. The CDR3, as DNA: TGCGCCAGCAGAGAGGGATCCAACTATGGCTACACCTTC. Amino acid sequence: CASREGSNYGYTF.

Concerning this clone itself: Different DNA sequences within this sample yield the same CDR3. The chain links TRBV20-1 to TRBJ2-7; no definite D call. Trimming removed 6 bases from V and 0 bases from J, with 6 bases in between. From germline, CDR1 is DFQATT and CDR2 SNEGSKA (reference sequence). The CDR3 sequence is 11 residues long. CDR3 bases: TGCAGTGCCCCGACCTCCTACGAGCAGTACTTC. Protein product: CSAPTSYEQYF.

This chain links TRBV5-1 with TRBJ1-4, with D possibly matching TRBD1 (5 bases). This CDR3 is 14 amino acids long. The germline CDR1 and CDR2 sequences are SGHRS and YFSETQ. Trimming cost V 3 bases and J 3 bases, with 9 bases left between them. The CDR3 loop reads CASSWQGSNEKLFF. CDR3 in DNA: TGCGCCAGCAGCTGGCAGGGTTCTAATGAAAAACTGTTTTTT.

The V and J genes are TRBV18 and TRBJ2-7, with D perhaps assigned TRBD1 or TRBD2 (5 bases each). The CDR3 contains 15 residues. V was pared by 1 base and J by 3 bases, with 13 bases between. Germline V gene sequence: CDR1 KGHSH, CDR2 LQKENI. CDR3 amino acids: CASSPLRGLNYEQYF. The CDR3 DNA reads as TGTGCCAGCTCACCACTACGGGGCTTAAACTACGAGCAGTACTTC.

This chain uses TRBV7-9 with TRBJ2-5; maybe TRBD2 (5 bases). The germline V and J ends were trimmed by 5 bases and 1 base, with 20 bases remaining between them. The CDR3 has 17 residues. Germline V gene data show CDR1 as SEHNR and CDR2 as FQNEAQ (reference sequence). For the CDR3, the DNA is TGTGCCAGCAGCGTCAGAACCGAAGCGGTGGCCCAAGAGACCCAGTACTTC. It specifies CASSVRTEAVAQETQYF.

The chain joins TRBV18 to TRBJ2-3; TRBD2 aligns across 13 bases. Germline V gene sequence: CDR1 KGHSH, CDR2 LQKENI. The CDR3 spans 16 residues. J gave up 6 bases and V 1 base, and 4 bases lay outside the gene matches. CDR3 residues: CASSPRGLAGTDTQYF. DNA of the CDR3: TGTGCCAGCTCACCACGGGGACTAGCGGGAACGGATACGCAGTATTTT.

CDR3: CASSFQGSNTGELFF. The CDR3 coding sequence is TGTGCCAGCAGTTTCCAGGGTTCGAACACCGGGGAGCTGTTTTTT. The chain links TRBV27 to TRBJ2-2; D might be TRBD1 (5 bases). Trimming removed 3 bases at V and 0 bases at J, with 8 bases between. Germline V gene lookup returns CDR1 MNHEY and CDR2 SMNVEV (reference sequence). CDR3 length: 15 residues.

The chain employs TRBV6-1 and TRBJ2-7; 9 bases line up with TRBD1. CDR3 length: 15 residues. V shed 5 bases and J 0 bases; nucleotides not matched to a gene: 5. Per the germline V gene, CDR1 is MNHNS and CDR2 is SASEGT. CDR3 protein: CASSRDRESSYEQYF. DNA for the CDR3: TGTGCCAGCAGTAGGGACAGGGAGAGCTCCTACGAGCAGTACTTC.

The CDR3 spells CASSSPGQGNTEAFF. The CDR3 region has the DNA TGCGCCAGCAGCTCACCGGGACAGGGAAACACTGAAGCTTTCTTT. V usage is TRBV4-1 and J usage is TRBJ1-1; 9 bases match TRBD1. V lost 5 bases to trimming and J lost 2 bases; unmatched junction nucleotides: 6. The CDR3 extends over 15 amino acids. Germline assignment: CDR1 MGHRA and CDR2 YSYEKL.

The chain joins TRBV5-6 to TRBJ2-3; 8 nucleotides align to TRBD2. Germline values: CDR1 SGHDT, CDR2 YYEEEE. The V gene end was trimmed by 4 bases and the J gene end by 2 bases; junction bases not matched to a gene: 6. This CDR3 is 15 amino acids long. DNA for the CDR3: TGTGCCAGCAGCGCCACCGGGGGGGCCACAGATACGCAGTATTTT. Translating it yields CASSATGGATDTQYF.

The chain recombines TRBV18 with TRBJ1-6; D gene uncertain. Trimming left V 2 bases short and J 7 bases short, with 9 bases between. This CDR3 is 14 amino acids long. Germline CDR1 and CDR2: KGHSH and LQKENI. The CDR3: CASSPTAENSPLHF. CDR3 sequence (DNA): TGTGCCAGCTCACCAACGGCAGAGAATTCACCCCTCCACTTT.

The chain joins TRBV28 to TRBJ2-7; D gene uncertain. The ends were cut back, 5 bases at V and 6 bases at J, with 8 bases in the middle. The CDR3 covers 11 residues. CDR1 and CDR2 (germline): MDHEN, SYDVKM. The CDR3: CASSQAFEQYF. DNA of the CDR3: TGTGCCAGCAGTCAGGCGTTCGAGCAGTACTTC. Looking up the rest from reference TRBV28 and TRBJ2-7 gives the full variable domain: DVKVTQSSRYLVKRTGEKVFLECVQDMDHENMFWYRQDPGLGLRLIYFSYDVKMKEKGDIPEGYSVSREKKERFSLILESASTNQTSMYLCASSQAFEQYFGPGTRLTVT.

Comments on this clone: The identical CDR3 is also encoded by other nucleotide sequences in the sample. CDR3 residues: CAWSGGMNTEAFF. DNA of the CDR3: TGTGCCTGGAGTGGGGGCATGAACACTGAAGCTTTCTTT. This chain connects TRBV30 to TRBJ1-1, with TRBD1 as a possible D gene (5 bases). V lost 1 base and J 0 bases, leaving 6 bases between the germline ends. Germline values: CDR1 GTSNPN, CDR2 SVGIG (reference sequence). CDR3 length: 13 residues.

This chain uses TRBV28 with TRBJ1-2, with 8 bases matching TRBD1. Germline V gene sequence: CDR1 MDHEN, CDR2 SYDVKM. The CDR3 sequence is 14 residues long. J gave up 4 bases and V 3 bases, and 4 bases lay outside the gene matches. CDR3 nucleotides: TGTGCCAGCAGTTTGGACAGGGCGGGCTATGGCTACACCTTC. The encoded protein is CASSLDRAGYGYTF.

Regarding this clone: This CDR3 is also generated by other DNA sequences in the sample. This chain joins TRBV4-1 and TRBJ2-7; D is undetermined. The V and J ends lost 1 base and 4 bases respectively, with 8 bases between them. CDR1 and CDR2 (germline): MGHRA, YSYEKL. This CDR3 comprises 13 residues. CDR3 sequence (DNA): TGCGCCAGCAGCCAAGGTGTGGGATACGAGCAGTACTTC. Protein product: CASSQGVGYEQYF.

This sequence joins TRBV11-2 and TRBJ2-2, with 10 nucleotides matching TRBD1. There are 17 residues in the CDR3. V shed 0 bases and J 7 bases; nucleotides not matched to a gene: 8. Germline V gene sequence: CDR1 SGHAT, CDR2 FQNNGV. CDR3 sequence: CASSLDPGTGAGGELFF. For the CDR3, the DNA is TGTGCCAGCAGCTTAGACCCCGGGACAGGGGCAGGCGGGGAGCTGTTTTTT.

The rearrangement links TRBV6-4 to TRBJ2-2; D is unresolved. Germline V lookup: CDR1 MRHNA, CDR2 SNTAGT. Deletions cut 2 bases from V and 9 bases from J, with 4 bases between. This CDR3 comprises 11 residues. CDR3: CASSDNRELFF. The CDR3 region has the DNA TGTGCCAGCAGTGACAATAGGGAGCTGTTTTTT.

The J gene is TRBJ2-2, the V gene TRBV6-1; 12 nucleotides match TRBD2. Germline assignment: CDR1 MNHNS and CDR2 SASEGT. The CDR3 has 15 amino acids. The V gene end was trimmed by 5 bases and the J gene end by 5 bases; junction bases not matched to a gene: 3. CDR3 protein: CASSKLAGGTGELFF. CDR3 nucleotide sequence: TGTGCCAGCAGTAAGCTAGCGGGAGGGACCGGGGAGCTGTTTTTT.

The rearrangement joins TRBV5-1 to TRBJ2-2, with 11 bases that match TRBD1. V shed 3 bases, J shed 4 bases, and the junction held 8 bases outside the gene matches. CDR3 length: 17 residues. Germline CDR1 is SGHRS and CDR2 is YFSETQ. The CDR3 loop reads CASSWMDRGLGTGELFF. For the CDR3, the DNA is TGCGCCAGCAGCTGGATGGACAGGGGGCTCGGCACCGGGGAGCTGTTTTTT.